The 21 T cell receptor beta chains below come from one sample, sequenced in a study of T-cell memory formation after mild COVID-19. TCRdb passed the 5' RACE reads through MiXCR, listing each CDR3 protein once. In the table there are 350,000 to 500,000 distinct CDR3 sequences, about a quarter of which are singletons. The specimen was PBMCs or a T cell subset sorted from them (not recorded which). All receptors derive from an adult woman who had mild COVID-19 (a few samples of this study predate the infection). Cell type and time point are not known.

The chain has TRBV29-1 and TRBJ2-5; possibly TRBD2 for D (5 bases). Per the germline V gene, CDR1 is SQVTM and CDR2 is ANQGSEA. Trimming stripped 1 base from V and 2 bases from J, with 11 bases between. CDR3 length equals 14 residues. The CDR3: CSVEGWGEQETQYF. The CDR3 nucleotides read TGCAGCGTTGAAGGGTGGGGAGAGCAAGAGACCCAGTACTTC.

A few counts support this clonotype. The chain joins TRBV4-3 to TRBJ2-1; D is unresolved. V lost 0 bases to trimming and J lost 9 bases, with 15 bases between them. Germline V gene data show CDR1 as LGHNA and CDR2 as YSLEER. The CDR3 has 15 amino acids. CDR3 protein: CASSQEGRTYGEQFF. The CDR3 region has the DNA TGCGCCAGCAGCCAAGAGGGTCGGACCTACGGTGAGCAGTTCTTC.

The chain carries TRBV25-1 and TRBJ2-3, with D perhaps TRBD1 or TRBD2 (5 bases each). The CDR3 loop spans 15 amino acids. Trimming left V 2 bases short and J 2 bases short, with 11 bases between. Per the germline V gene, CDR1 is MGHDK and CDR2 is SYGVNS. CDR3 amino acids: CASSEEGSPTDTQYF. DNA of the CDR3: TGTGCCAGCAGTGAAGAGGGGAGCCCCACAGATACGCAGTATTTT. The whole variable domain, filled in from reference TRBV25-1 and TRBJ2-3, reads EADIYQTPRYLVIGTGKKITLECSQTMGHDKMYWYQQDPGMELHLIHYSYGVNSTEKGDLSSESTVSRIRTEHFPLTLESARPSHTSQYLCASSEEGSPTDTQYFGPGTRLTVL.

In this sample, this clonotype turned up many times. The V gene is TRBV6-2 or TRBV6-3, the J gene TRBJ2-7; TRBD1 aligns across 7 bases. Looked up from germline, CDR1 is MNHEY and CDR2 is SVGEGT. V trimming: 2 bases; J trimming: 3 bases; junction bases outside the gene matches: 4. The CDR3 is 14 amino acids. For the CDR3, the DNA is TGTGCCAGCAGTTACGGCGCAGGGGGCTACGAGCAGTACTTC. It specifies CASSYGAGGYEQYF.

This sequence joins TRBV7-3 and TRBJ2-2; TRBD1 matches 7 bases. CDR1 and CDR2 from the germline V gene are SGHTA and FQGTGA. There are 14 residues in the CDR3. The trim removed 5 bases at V and 7 bases at J, leaving 7 bases unmatched. CDR3 residues: CASSPDRVRGELFF. CDR3 in DNA: TGTGCCAGCAGCCCCGACAGGGTTCGCGGGGAGCTGTTTTTT. Looking up the rest from reference TRBV7-3 and TRBJ2-2 gives the full variable domain: GAGVSQTPSNKVTEKGKYVELRCDPISGHTALYWYRQSLGQGPEFLIYFQGTGAADDSGLPNDRFFAVRPEGSVSTLKIQRTERGDSAVYLCASSPDRVRGELFFGEGSRLTVL.

The sample holds a few counts of this clonotype. The chain recombines TRBV4-2 with TRBJ1-4; weak D call: TRBD1 (5 bases). Germline V CDR1 and CDR2: LGHNA, YNFKEQ. This CDR3 region has 13 residues. V was pared by 5 bases and J by 7 bases, with 11 bases between. The CDR3 sequence is CASSLGAGEKLFF. The CDR3 DNA follows: TGTGCCAGCAGCTTAGGGGCCGGTGAAAAACTGTTTTTT.

This chain joins TRBV6-5 and TRBJ1-6; D gene unclear. This CDR3 is built from 15 residues. V shed 6 bases and J shed 5 bases, with 14 bases lying between them. Germline assignment: CDR1 MNHEY and CDR2 SVGAGI. The CDR3 is CASSLNGGNNSPLHF. DNA of the CDR3: TGTGCCAGCAGCCTTAACGGAGGAAATAATTCACCCCTCCACTTT.

This clonotype was seen only a few times. CDR3 sequence: CASSFGLADYNEQFF. CDR3 bases: TGTGCCAGCAGCTTCGGACTAGCGGACTACAATGAGCAGTTCTTC. The rearrangement uses TRBV11-2 and TRBJ2-1; 10 positions match TRBD2. The V segment lost 3 bases and the J segment 3 bases; nucleotides outside the gene matches: 2. This CDR3 contains 15 residues. The germline CDR1 and CDR2 sequences are SGHAT and FQNNGV.

This chain uses TRBV5-1 with TRBJ2-1; no reliable D call. Trimming took 1 base from V and 4 from J, leaving 15 bases between them. CDR3 length equals 16 residues. Germline V gene sequence: CDR1 SGHRS, CDR2 YFSETQ. CDR3 sequence reads: CASSLIDQVVYNEQFF. In DNA form, the CDR3 reads TGCGCCAGCAGCTTGATAGATCAGGTTGTGTACAATGAGCAGTTCTTC.

This clonotype was seen more than once but under ten times. This chain links TRBV30 with TRBJ2-1; TRBD2 agrees at 7 bases. Per the germline V gene, CDR1 is GTSNPN and CDR2 is SVGIG (reference sequence). This CDR3 spans 13 amino acids. After removal of 7 bases from V and 8 bases from J, the junction contained 11 bases not matched to a gene. The CDR3 nucleotides read TGTGCCTTGTCCGGGACTACCACGGATGAGCAGTTCTTC. This translates into CALSGTTTDEQFF.

This clonotype appeared a few times. The V gene is TRBV7-2, the J gene TRBJ2-1; 7 bases fit TRBD2. Germline V gene data show CDR1 as SGHTA and CDR2 as FQGNSA. After removal of 5 bases from V and 4 bases from J, the junction contained 5 bases not matched to a gene. This CDR3 is built from 14 residues. CDR3 DNA: TGTGCCAGCAGCCCTACTAGCGTTTACAATGAGCAGTTCTTC. Its protein is CASSPTSVYNEQFF. The whole variable domain, filled in from reference TRBV7-2 and TRBJ2-1, reads GAGVSQSPSNKVTEKGKDVELRCDPISGHTALYWYRQSLGQGLEFLIYFQGNSAPDKSGLPSDRFSAERTGGSVSTLTIQRTQQEDSAVYLCASSPTSVYNEQFFGPGTRLTVL.

The rearrangement links TRBV27 to TRBJ2-2; TRBD2 matches 11 bases. Germline CDR1 reads MNHEY; CDR2 reads SMNVEV (reference sequence). There are 20 residues in the CDR3. V dropped 11 bases and J dropped 0; count of bases not matched to a gene: 20. This CDR3 is CARLRQTSGGPSANTGELFF. The CDR3 coding sequence is TGTGCCCGTCTCCGCCAAACTAGCGGGGGACCTTCCGCGAACACCGGGGAGCTGTTTTTT.

This clonotype has just a few counts. The chain couples TRBV27 to TRBJ1-5; 10 nucleotides line up with TRBD1. CDR1 and CDR2 (germline): MNHEY, SMNVEV (reference sequence). The CDR3 consists of 14 residues. With V trimmed by 6 bases and J by 5 bases, 4 bases remained unmatched. The DNA for the CDR3 is TGTGCCAGCAGCCGACAGGGGGCGGATCAGCCCCAGCATTTT. Residues: CASSRQGADQPQHF.

This chain links TRBV3-1 with TRBJ2-7; 7 nucleotides align to TRBD1. With V trimmed by 1 base and J by 0 bases, 3 bases remained unmatched. This CDR3 is 15 amino acids long. Germline values: CDR1 LGHDT, CDR2 YNNKEL (reference sequence). This CDR3 reads CASSQAGDSSYEQYF. The CDR3 nucleotides read TGTGCCAGCAGCCAAGCCGGGGACAGCTCCTACGAGCAGTACTTC.

This clonotype came up a few times. V usage is TRBV7-9 and J usage is TRBJ1-5; D may be TRBD1 (6 bases). Germline V gene lookup returns CDR1 SEHNR and CDR2 FQNEAQ (reference sequence). The CDR3 is 14 residues long. Deletions cut 5 bases from V and 4 bases from J, with 12 bases between. This CDR3 reads CASSGGTSNQPQHF. The CDR3 nucleotides are TGTGCCAGCAGCGGGGGGACATCGAATCAGCCCCAGCATTTT.

This clonotype has only a few counts. The chain links TRBV7-9 to TRBJ2-1; TRBD2 matches 7 bases. Germline CDR1 reads SEHNR; CDR2 reads FQNEAQ (reference sequence). The trim removed 5 bases at V and 2 bases at J, leaving 6 bases unmatched. This CDR3 is 15 amino acids long. CDR3 nucleotides: TGTGCCAGCAGCCCCGGGGGGACTACCTACAATGAGCAGTTCTTC. This encodes CASSPGGTTYNEQFF.

There are a few counts of this clonotype. The chain couples TRBV12-3 or TRBV12-4 to TRBJ2-1, with D possibly called TRBD1 or TRBD2 (6 bases each). V lost 5 bases, J lost 0 bases, and 14 bases lay in between. The CDR3 runs to 16 residues. The DNA of the CDR3 is TGTGCCAGCAGTCCGGAGGGGGTTAGCTCCTACAATGAGCAGTTCTTC. Encoded protein: CASSPEGVSSYNEQFF.

This rearrangement joins TRBV7-3 to TRBJ2-4; 7 nucleotides agree with TRBD1. This CDR3 is 16 amino acids long. CDR1 SGHTA and CDR2 FQGTGA come from the germline V gene. V shed 5 bases, J shed 5 bases, and the junction held 12 bases outside the gene matches. The CDR3 reads CASSPTGRGFENIQYF. The CDR3 DNA reads TGTGCCAGCAGCCCGACAGGGAGAGGGTTCGAAAACATTCAGTACTTC.

This clonotype was found a few times. The J gene is TRBJ2-1, the V gene TRBV29-1; D is undetermined. Germline values: CDR1 SQVTM, CDR2 ANQGSEA. This CDR3 is 11 amino acids long. V lost 5 bases and J 6 bases, leaving 8 bases between the germline ends. The CDR3 spells CSVKQLNEQFF. CDR3 DNA: TGCAGCGTTAAACAGCTCAATGAGCAGTTCTTC.

This clonotype came up a few times. This chain connects TRBV5-1 to TRBJ2-1; D gene ambiguous. The germline V and J ends were trimmed by 4 bases and 0 bases, with 14 bases remaining between them. CDR1 and CDR2 from the germline V gene are SGHRS and YFSETQ. The CDR3 is 16 amino acids. The CDR3 nucleotides are TGCGCCAGCAGCGTAGTATGGGCTAGCTCCTACAATGAGCAGTTCTTC. Protein sequence: CASSVVWASSYNEQFF.

The chain uses TRBV5-5 and TRBJ1-1; D is possibly TRBD1 (5 bases). The CDR3 has 14 amino acids. Per germline, CDR1 SGHKS and CDR2 YYEKEE (reference sequence). V gave up 0 bases and J gave up 7 bases, with 13 bases separating them. The DNA of the CDR3 is TGTGCCAGCAGCTTGGCTTCGGGGGTCCGTGAAGCTTTCTTT. It is translated as CASSLASGVREAFF.